This record covers a single T cell receptor beta chain. The CDR3 has 14 amino acids. Germline CDR1 MDHEN, CDR2 SYDVKM. The V gene end was trimmed by 3 bases and the J gene end by 5 bases; junction bases not matched to a gene: 6. Original processing notes: By means of reference gene primer amplification, nucleated cell counts were estimated. The table came from immunoSEQ multiplex PCR; TCRdb's copy has only in-frame clones and leaves some out. V, J and clone size are taken as reported in that table, and D and trimming were inferred from the DNA itself. The table lists more than 65,000 clones, 82% of them singletons. This sample was taken from a study of blood T cell repertoires in COVID-19. Study-level information: The origin of the acute and convalescent COVID-19 samples was the United States, Italy and Spain. PBMCs, B-cell-depleted T cells, or T cells were the source of the cDNA or gDNA that made up the material.

Sequenced material: peripheral blood. The TCR was taken from an elderly woman with acute or convalescent COVID-19. The gene calls are TRBV28 and TRBJ2-5, with 7 bases fitting TRBD1. The CDR3 sequence is CASSLYRGRETQYF. The DNA of the CDR3 is TGTGCCAGCAGTTTGTATAGGGGGCGGGAGACCCAGTACTTC.